Below are 2 T cell receptor beta chains sequenced from a single sample in a study of T cells in tumors after PD-1 blockade. Repertoires were generated with immunoSEQ multiplex PCR, while TCRdb's copy carries only in-frame clones and drops some. The table shows 45,000 or so clones, with around four fifths occurring only once. The sample consisted of PBMCs, taken before anti-PD-1 therapy. Every receptor here comes from a human donor with advanced basal cell or squamous cell carcinoma (not recorded which).

V usage is TRBV5-1 and J usage is TRBJ2-6; D unclear. CDR1 is SGHRS and CDR2 is YFSETQ in the germline V gene. This CDR3 is 17 amino acids long. Trimming pared 0 bases from V and 1 base from J, leaving 11 bases between. The CDR3 DNA sequence: TGCGCCAGCAGCTTGGCCGGTAGCTCTTCTGGGGCCAACGTCCTGACTTTC. Protein: CASSLAGSSSGANVLTF.

This clone was detected a few times. This sequence joins TRBV3-1 (or the pseudogene TRBV3-2) and TRBJ2-5, with 8 bases identical to TRBD2. With 6 bases clipped from V and 2 bases from J, the junction kept 11 bases outside the gene matches. Germline CDR1 LGHDT, CDR2 YNNKEL (reference sequence). The CDR3 runs 16 residues. CDR3 bases: TGTGCCAGCAGGGCTTTCGTGGGGACTAGTCAAGAGACCCAGTACTTC. Translating gives CASRAFVGTSQETQYF.